The sequence of this T cell receptor (beta chain) was determined in a study of radiation and T cells in renal cell carcinoma. Germline CDR1 and CDR2: MNHNS and SASEGT. V gave up 5 bases and J gave up 4 bases, with 14 bases separating them. The CDR3 totals 14 residues. The table came from immunoSEQ multiplex PCR; TCRdb's copy has only in-frame clones and leaves some out. The sample yields roughly 80,000 clones, over 80% seen once. As to time point: blood 4 weeks post-SBRT, at nephrectomy. Sample treatment: 15 Gy SBRT to primary tumor, nephrectomy 4 weeks later. This TCR came from a woman aged 55 to 70 with renal cell carcinoma. The chain carries TRBV6-1 and TRBJ1-1, with D possibly TRBD1 on 5 matching bases. The sample here was blood, taken from a patient whose treatment included radiotherapy and nephrectomy. Written as DNA, the CDR3 is TGTGCCAGCAGTCCTACAGGTGCGGTCACTGAAGCTTTCTTT. As protein: CASSPTGAVTEAFF.